The clone carrying this T cell receptor (beta chain) was seen more than once but under ten times. This sample stems from a study of response to subunit inactivated influenza vaccine. Germline V CDR1 and CDR2: LGHNA, YSLEER. CDR3 size: 13 residues. The V gene lost 3 bases and the J gene lost 6 bases, with 8 bases spanning the gap. TCRdb re-derived calls from the RT-PCR reads in MiXCR, one entry per CDR3 protein. This sample carries hundreds of thousands of distinct CDR3 sequences, less than 15% of them seen once, and the ten largest clones take approximately 7.6%. This specimen consisted of PBMCs from blood, obtained approximately 15 days before vaccination. This rearrangement joins TRBV4-3 to TRBJ2-2; D uncertain. The clonotype originates from a man over 45 who received an inactivated influenza vaccine. The CDR3 DNA reads TGCGCCAGCAGCCAGGGGTTGTCCGGGGAGCTGTTTTTT. It encodes CASSQGLSGELFF.